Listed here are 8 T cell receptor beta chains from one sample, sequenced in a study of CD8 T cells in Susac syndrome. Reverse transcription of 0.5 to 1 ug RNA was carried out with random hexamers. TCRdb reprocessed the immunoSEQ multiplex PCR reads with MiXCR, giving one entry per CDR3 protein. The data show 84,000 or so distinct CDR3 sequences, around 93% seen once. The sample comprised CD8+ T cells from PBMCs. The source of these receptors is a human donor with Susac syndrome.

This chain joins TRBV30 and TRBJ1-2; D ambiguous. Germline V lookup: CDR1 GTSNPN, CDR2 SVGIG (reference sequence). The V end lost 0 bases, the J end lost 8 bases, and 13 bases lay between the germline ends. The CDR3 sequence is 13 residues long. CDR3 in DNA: TGTGCCTGGAGTGTGTTACAGTCGGTAGGCTACACCTTC. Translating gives CAWSVLQSVGYTF.

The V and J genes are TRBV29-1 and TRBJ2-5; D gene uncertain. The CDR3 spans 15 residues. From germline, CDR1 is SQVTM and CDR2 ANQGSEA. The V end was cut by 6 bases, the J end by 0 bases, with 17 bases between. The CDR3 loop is CSVYLVIRHQETQYF. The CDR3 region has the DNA TGCAGCGTGTACCTTGTGATCCGCCACCAAGAGACCCAGTACTTC.

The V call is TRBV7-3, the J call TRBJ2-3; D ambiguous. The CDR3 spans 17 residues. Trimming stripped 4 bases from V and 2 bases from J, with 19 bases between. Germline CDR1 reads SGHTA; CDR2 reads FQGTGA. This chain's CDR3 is CASSSSPVDSYTDTQYF. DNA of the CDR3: TGTGCCAGCAGCTCGAGTCCGGTTGACTCCTACACAGATACGCAGTATTTT.

The chain's CDR3 is CSAQGGPYEQYF. The CDR3 bases are TGCAGTGCTCAGGGGGGACCCTACGAGCAGTACTTC. The chain recombines TRBV20-1 with TRBJ2-7, with a tentative D call TRBD1 (7 bases). Trimming shortened V by 5 bases and J by 2 bases, and 10 bases separated the two germline ends. CDR3 size: 12 residues. The germline V gene has CDR1 DFQATT and CDR2 SNEGSKA (reference sequence).

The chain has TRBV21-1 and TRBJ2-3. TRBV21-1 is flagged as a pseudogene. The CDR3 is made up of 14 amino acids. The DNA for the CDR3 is TGTGCCAGCAGCAAAGGTGGCTACACAGATACGCAGTATTTT. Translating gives CASSKGGYTDTQYF.

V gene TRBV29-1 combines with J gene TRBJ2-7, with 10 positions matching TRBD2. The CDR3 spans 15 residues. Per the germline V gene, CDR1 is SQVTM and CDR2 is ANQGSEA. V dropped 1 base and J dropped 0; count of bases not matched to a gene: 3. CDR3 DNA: TGCAGCGTTGAAGGGTCTAGCGGGGGCTCCTACGAGCAGTACTTC. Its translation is CSVEGSSGGSYEQYF.

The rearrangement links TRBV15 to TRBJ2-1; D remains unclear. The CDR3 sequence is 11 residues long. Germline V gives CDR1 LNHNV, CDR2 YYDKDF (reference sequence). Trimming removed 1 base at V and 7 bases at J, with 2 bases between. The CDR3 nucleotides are TGTGCCACCAGCAGAGGGAATGAGCAGTTCTTC. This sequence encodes CATSRGNEQFF.

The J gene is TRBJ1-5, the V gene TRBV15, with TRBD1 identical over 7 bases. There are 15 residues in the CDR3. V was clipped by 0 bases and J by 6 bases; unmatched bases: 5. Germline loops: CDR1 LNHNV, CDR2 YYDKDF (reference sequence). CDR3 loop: CATSRDKGASQPQHF. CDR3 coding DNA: TGTGCCACCAGCAGAGACAAGGGGGCAAGTCAGCCCCAGCATTTT. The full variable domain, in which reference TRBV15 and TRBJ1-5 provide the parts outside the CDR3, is DAMVIQNPRYQVTQFGKPVTLSCSQTLNHNVMYWYQQKSSQAPKLLFHYYDKDFNNEADTPDNFQSRRPNTSFCFLDIRSPGLGDTAMYLCATSRDKGASQPQHFGDGTRLSIL.